The present T cell receptor (beta chain) was sequenced within a study of blood T cell repertoires in COVID-19. As for the study in general: Material from acute and convalescent COVID-19 was sourced from the United States, Italy and Spain. Sample material is recorded as cDNA or gDNA derived from T cells, B-cell-depleted T cells, or PBMCs.

The data were produced by immunoSEQ multiplex PCR, yet TCRdb's version contains in-frame clones alone and is incomplete. The sample lists 210,000 or so clones, nearly 90% occurring once. J was trimmed by 6 bases and V by 3 bases; bases with no gene match: 4. This CDR3 has 13 residues. Germline V gives CDR1 PRHDT, CDR2 FYEKMQ (reference sequence). Source material: peripheral blood. The sequence came from a woman in her late teens or twenties who had recovered from COVID-19. The chain uses TRBV13 and TRBJ2-7, with 8 bases aligning to TRBD1. The CDR3 is CASSFGQGSEQYF. The CDR3 DNA follows: TGTGCCAGCAGCTTCGGACAGGGAAGCGAGCAGTACTTC.